The present T cell receptor beta chain was sequenced within a study of cytomegalovirus exposure and HLA in healthy donors. Germline-derived CDR1 and CDR2 are SGHRS and YFSETQ. The CDR3 is 13 amino acids. V dropped 7 bases and J dropped 1 base, with 9 bases sitting between them. 60 Vbeta and 13 Jbeta primers were used in PCR. Per the original data handling: Roughly 10 million shared chains were among around 80 million unique TCR beta chains counted in a later analysis. Assay used: immunoSEQ multiplex PCR; TCRdb lists only in-frame clones, some missing. The V and J calls and clone size come from that table; D and trimming were worked out from the DNA. Altogether about 62,000 clones are present, about 89% being singletons, with the ten largest covering approximately 1.4%. This clone was detected only once. What it binds is not known. Points from the study as a whole: Trimming of TCR beta V- and J-genes showed a link, identified in a later analysis, to a missense DCLRE1C variant.

The sequenced sample was PBMCs. This TCR came from a man aged 18 to 35 in good health and CMV-seronegative. This sequence joins TRBV5-1 and TRBJ1-3, with D possibly being TRBD1 (6 bases). CDR3 DNA: TGCGCCAGCGCTACAGGGTCTGGAAACACCATATATTTT. This gives the protein CASATGSGNTIYF. Full variable domain (missing parts from reference TRBV5-1 and TRBJ1-3): KAGVTQTPRYLIKTRGQQVTLSCSPISGHRSVSWYQQTPGQGLQFLFEYFSETQRNKGNFPGRFSGRQFSNSRSEMNVSTLELGDSALYLCASATGSGNTIYFGEGSWLTVV.